Each of the 9 T cell receptor beta chains below was sequenced from the same sample in a study of CD8+ T cells in alopecia areata. RNA extraction and reverse transcription yielded cDNA as sequencing template. The repertoire was sequenced with immunoSEQ multiplex PCR; TCRdb's copy has only in-frame clones and lacks some. The sample has some 170,000 clones; 63% are singletons. The sequences come from CD4+ T cells sorted from blood, collected at week 0. Source of these receptors: a human donor with alopecia areata.

DNA for the CDR3: TGTGCCAGTAGCGTCGGGTCAAGCAAAAACATTCAGTACTTC. It specifies CASSVGSSKNIQYF. The V and J genes are TRBV19 and TRBJ2-4, with D uncertain. Trimming took off 6 bases at V and 3 bases at J, with 12 bases between the two ends. The CDR3 extends over 14 amino acids. Germline V CDR1 and CDR2: LNHDA, SQIVND (reference sequence).

About this clone: Other DNA sequences in this sample translate to the same CDR3. The V gene is TRBV29-1, the J gene TRBJ1-1; 8 bases match TRBD1. The trim removed 3 bases at V and 1 base at J, leaving 1 base unmatched. The CDR3 covers 13 residues. CDR1 SQVTM and CDR2 ANQGSEA come from the germline V gene. CDR3 amino acids: CSVEGQENTEAFF. The CDR3 DNA is TGCAGCGTTGAGGGACAGGAGAACACTGAAGCTTTCTTT.

The rearrangement joins TRBV30 to TRBJ1-4, with a possible D match to TRBD1 (5 bases). Germline CDR1 is GTSNPN and CDR2 is SVGIG (reference sequence). CDR3 size: 11 residues. V lost 3 bases to trimming and J lost 8 bases, with 7 bases between them. CDR3 nucleotide sequence: TGTGCCTGGAGCAGGGACGAAAAACTGTTTTTT. This gives the protein CAWSRDEKLFF.

This clone was seen a few times. This chain joins TRBV29-1 and TRBJ2-1; 9 bases are a match to TRBD2. CDR1 and CDR2 (germline): SQVTM, ANQGSEA. This CDR3 comprises 15 residues. Losses at the gene ends were 3 bases for V and 4 bases for J; bases not matched to a gene: 7. The CDR3: CSVDSASGAYNEQFF. The DNA of the CDR3 is TGCAGCGTTGATAGCGCTAGCGGGGCTTACAATGAGCAGTTCTTC.

The chain is built from TRBV18 and TRBJ2-7; TRBD2 matches 8 bases. The junction had 5 bases not matched to a gene; V was cut back by 3 bases and J by 4 bases. CDR1 is KGHSH and CDR2 is LQKENI in the germline V gene. This CDR3 has 14 residues. The CDR3 is CASSPPGGRYEQYF. The CDR3, as DNA: TGTGCCAGCTCACCCCCGGGGGGGCGGTACGAGCAGTACTTC.

The genes are TRBV29-1 and TRBJ1-5; tentative D call: TRBD1 (5 bases). Between the trimmed V and J ends, which lost 7 bases and 5 bases, there was a span of 15 bases. Germline-derived CDR1 and CDR2 are SQVTM and ANQGSEA. This CDR3 contains 13 residues. CDR3 coding DNA: TGCAGCGCAAGAACGGGGGAGGATCAGCCCCAGCATTTT. Translated, it gives CSARTGEDQPQHF. The variable domain in full, completed from reference TRBV29-1 and TRBJ1-5, reads SAVISQKPSRDICQRGTSLTIQCQVDSQVTMMFWYRQQPGQSLTLIATANQGSEATYESGFVIDKFPISRPNLTFSTLTVSNMSPEDSSIYLCSARTGEDQPQHFGDGTRLSIL.

This chain joins TRBV15 and TRBJ2-3; D remains ambiguous. Per germline, CDR1 LNHNV and CDR2 YYDKDF (reference sequence). The V end was cut by 5 bases, the J end by 3 bases, with 9 bases between. This CDR3 comprises 13 residues. In DNA, the CDR3 is TGTGCCACCAGCGCGGTGGGGACAGATACGCAGTATTTT. This gives the protein CATSAVGTDTQYF.

On this clone itself: The sample contains more than one DNA sequence encoding this CDR3. V usage is TRBV29-1 and J usage is TRBJ2-7; maybe TRBD1 (5 bases). Trimming took off 6 bases at V and 2 bases at J, with 8 bases between the two ends. The germline V gene encodes CDR1 SQVTM and CDR2 ANQGSEA. The CDR3 totals 11 residues. The CDR3 DNA reads as TGCAGCGTCGGACACCCCTACGAGCAGTACTTC. Encoded protein: CSVGHPYEQYF.

This chain uses TRBV7-6 with TRBJ2-1; D gene uncertain. The V gene lost 5 bases and the J gene lost 0 bases, with 11 bases spanning the gap. The CDR3 sequence is 15 residues long. Germline V gene lookup returns CDR1 SGHVS and CDR2 FNYEAQ. CDR3 nucleotide sequence: TGTGCCAGCAGCAGCCTCGCAGGCTCCTACAATGAGCAGTTCTTC. Its protein is CASSSLAGSYNEQFF.